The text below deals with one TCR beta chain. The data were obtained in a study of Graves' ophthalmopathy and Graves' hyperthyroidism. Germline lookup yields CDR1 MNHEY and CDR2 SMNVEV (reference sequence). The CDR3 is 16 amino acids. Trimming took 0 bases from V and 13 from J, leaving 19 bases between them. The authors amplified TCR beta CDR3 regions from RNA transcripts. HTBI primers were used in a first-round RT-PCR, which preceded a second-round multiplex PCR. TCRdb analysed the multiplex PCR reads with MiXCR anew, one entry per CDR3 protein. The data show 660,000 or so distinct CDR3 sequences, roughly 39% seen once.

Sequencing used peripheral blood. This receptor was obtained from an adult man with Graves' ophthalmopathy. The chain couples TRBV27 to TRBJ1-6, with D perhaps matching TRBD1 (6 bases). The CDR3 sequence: CASSLSPRGGGSPLHF. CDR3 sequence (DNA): TGTGCCAGCAGTTTATCCCCGAGGGGGGGCGGTTCGCCCCTCCACTTT.